One and the same sample provided the 16 T cell receptor beta chains below, sequenced in a study of breast tumors, draining lymph nodes, adjacent tissues. One entry per CDR3 protein results from TCRdb running MiXCR on the multiplex PCR reads. The data show about 140,000 distinct CDR3 sequences, around 22% seen once. Breast cancer patients provided tissue from their axillary draining lymph nodes. Sequencing was done on a sample of axillary lymph node tissue. The receptors shown here come from a female donor with breast cancer. Some clones in this sample may be carry-over from other donors' samples.

This clonotype was counted at least ten times. The V and J genes are TRBV20-1 and TRBJ2-1; no clear D gene. The V end lost 3 bases, the J end lost 4 bases, and 16 bases lay between the germline ends. CDR3 length: 15 residues. Per the germline V gene, CDR1 is DFQATT and CDR2 is SNEGSKA (reference sequence). CDR3 protein: CSARLETPGYNEQFF. The CDR3 nucleotides are TGCAGTGCTAGGTTAGAAACTCCGGGTTACAATGAGCAGTTCTTC.

This clonotype was counted many times. The chain uses TRBV11-1 and TRBJ2-7, with D possibly called TRBD1 or TRBD2 (5 bases each). The CDR3 spans 15 residues. V was pared by 1 base and J by 3 bases, with 13 bases between. Germline CDR1 is SGHAT and CDR2 is FQDESV (reference sequence). CDR3 bases: TGTGCCAGCAGCTTAGGAGGGGCCCCCAACTACGAGCAGTACTTC. This sequence encodes CASSLGGAPNYEQYF.

This clonotype has ten or more counts. The V and J genes are TRBV9 and TRBJ2-6, with a weak D call TRBD2 (6 bases). Germline V lookup: CDR1 SGDLS, CDR2 YYNGEE. Between the trimmed V and J ends, which lost 6 bases and 4 bases, there was a span of 14 bases. This CDR3 has 15 amino acids. CDR3 protein: CASTAGTLGANVLTF. The CDR3 DNA sequence: TGTGCCAGCACGGCGGGGACTCTCGGGGCCAACGTCCTGACTTTC.

This clonotype was seen at least ten times. The chain joins TRBV9 to TRBJ1-2; TRBD1 matches at 7 bases. Losses at the gene ends were 0 bases for V and 0 bases for J; bases not matched to a gene: 14. This CDR3 comprises 19 residues. Germline V gives CDR1 SGDLS, CDR2 YYNGEE. The chain's CDR3 is CASSVGLRDRNQANYGYTF. CDR3 DNA sequence: TGTGCCAGCAGCGTAGGCCTCCGGGACAGAAACCAAGCTAACTATGGCTACACCTTC.

This clonotype was seen at least ten times. This sequence joins TRBV7-9 and TRBJ2-2, with 7 positions matching TRBD2. CDR1 is SEHNR and CDR2 is FQNEAQ in the germline V gene (reference sequence). V trimming: 4 bases; J trimming: 6 bases; junction bases outside the gene matches: 8. There are 15 residues in the CDR3. The CDR3 protein is CASSSGLGRSGELFF. The CDR3 coding sequence is TGTGCCAGCAGCTCCGGACTAGGTCGTTCCGGGGAGCTGTTTTTT.

This clonotype was observed a few times. A much more abundant neighbour one base away suggests this may be a read error. Since no conserved phenylalanine or tryptophan closes the CDR3, a read error is the likely cause. The genes are TRBV12-3 or TRBV12-4 and TRBJ2-1; maybe TRBD1 (6 bases). Trimming cost V 3 bases and J 5 bases, with 8 bases left between them. CDR3 size: 13 residues. The CDR3 loop is CASSLGQNNEQFL. The CDR3 nucleotides read TGTGCCAGCAGTTTGGGACAAAACAATGAGCAGTTCCTC.

This clonotype came up many times. This chain joins TRBV19 and TRBJ2-3; TRBD1 agrees at 9 bases. Germline lookup yields CDR1 LNHDA and CDR2 SQIVND (reference sequence). The CDR3 loop spans 15 amino acids. Trimming removed 6 bases from V and 5 bases from J; junction bases left unmatched: 9. The CDR3 loop is CASRPGQGGGDTQYF. Written as DNA, the CDR3 is TGTGCCAGTAGGCCGGGACAGGGAGGGGGAGATACGCAGTATTTT.

This clonotype was observed many times. The genes are TRBV6-2 or TRBV6-3 and TRBJ2-3; unclear D gene. The CDR3 sequence is 12 residues long. Germline CDR1 is MNHEY and CDR2 is SVGEGT. V dropped 4 bases and J dropped 3 bases, with 5 bases sitting between them. The CDR3 reads CASSLLTDTQYF. In DNA form, the CDR3 reads TGTGCCAGCAGTTTATTAACAGATACGCAGTATTTT.

This clonotype has ten or more counts. This chain uses TRBV14 with TRBJ2-1, with D uncertain. Trimming took 5 bases from V and 10 from J, leaving 12 bases between them. Germline V gene sequence: CDR1 SGHDN, CDR2 FVKESK. CDR3 length: 12 amino acids. DNA for the CDR3: TGTGCCAGCAGCAAAGGGCTGACCGAGCAGTTCTTC. Its translation: CASSKGLTEQFF.

Remarks on this clonotype: A much larger clone differs from this one at a single base, so this may be a read error. The J gene is TRBJ2-5, the V gene TRBV4-2; 14 nucleotides agree with TRBD2. This CDR3 comprises 19 residues. The germline V gene encodes CDR1 LGHNA and CDR2 YNFKEQ. CDR3 sequence: CTSSRGDPGLAGVAETQYF. The CDR3 nucleotides read TGTACCAGCAGCAGGGGCGATCCGGGACTAGCGGGAGTCGCGGAGACCCAGTACTTC.

The V gene is TRBV19, the J gene TRBJ1-5, with D hard to call. The CDR3 contains 16 residues. Looked up from germline, CDR1 is LNHDA and CDR2 is SQIVND (reference sequence). V dropped 5 bases and J dropped 2 bases, with 16 bases sitting between them. CDR3 nucleotide sequence: TGTGCCAGTAGTGCCCCACAGCACCAGGGCAATCAGCCCCAGCATTTT. It encodes CASSAPQHQGNQPQHF.

The V call is TRBV5-1, the J call TRBJ1-1, with a tentative D call TRBD1 (5 bases). Germline CDR1 and CDR2: SGHRS and YFSETQ. The CDR3 runs to 14 residues. V was clipped by 0 bases and J by 1 base, with 7 bases between them. CDR3 nucleotide sequence: TGCGCCAGCAGCTTGGAGACAGCGAACACTGAAGCTTTCTTT. Translating it yields CASSLETANTEAFF.

V usage is TRBV6-2 or TRBV6-3 and J usage is TRBJ1-5; a weak D match, TRBD1 (5 bases). This CDR3 is 15 amino acids long. Germline CDR1 is MNHEY and CDR2 is SVGEGT. V was pared by 6 bases and J by 1 base, with 13 bases between. The CDR3 sequence: CASREGWGSNQPQHF. CDR3 nucleotide sequence: TGTGCCAGCAGGGAGGGATGGGGGAGCAATCAGCCCCAGCATTTT.

Of note for this clonotype: This could be a read error, since a much larger clone is one nucleotide away. The chain links TRBV5-6 to TRBJ2-2; D possibly uses TRBD1 or TRBD2 (5 bases each). Germline V gene data show CDR1 as SGHDT and CDR2 as YYEEEE. The CDR3 has 13 residues. The CDR3 loop is CASRGRRTGELLF. For the CDR3, the DNA is TGTGCCAGCAGGGGGCGGCGGACCGGGGAGCTGCTTTTT. Looking up the rest from reference TRBV5-6 and TRBJ2-2 gives the full variable domain: DAGVTQSPTHLIKTRGQQVTLRCSPKSGHDTVSWYQQALGQGPQFIFQYYEEEERQRGNFPDRFSGHQFPNYSSELNVNALLLGDSALYLCASRGRRTGELLFGEGSRLTVL.

This clonotype was detected ten times or more. This chain connects TRBV7-3 to TRBJ2-5; the D gene is possibly TRBD2 (6 bases). There are 13 residues in the CDR3. Deletions cut 4 bases from V and 4 bases from J, with 10 bases between. The germline V gene encodes CDR1 SGHTA and CDR2 FQGTGA. CDR3: CASSSGGSETQYF. The CDR3 DNA is TGTGCCAGCAGCTCCGGGGGATCAGAGACCCAGTACTTC.

This clonotype has a handful of counts. The junction differs from germline at one of its ends, possibly a read error. The V and J genes are TRBV28 and TRBJ2-1; possibly TRBD1 for D (5 bases). Germline values: CDR1 MDHEN, CDR2 SYDVKM. The CDR3 length is 12 residues. The CDR3, as DNA: TGTGCCAGCAGTTTAGAAAGGGGCGAGCGGTTCTTC. Protein product: CASSLERGERFF.